The next 2 T cell receptor beta chains were all read from a single sample in a study of cytomegalovirus exposure and HLA in healthy donors. Produced via immunoSEQ multiplex PCR; TCRdb's table is partial and in-frame only. The sample includes some 250,000 clones, around 91% of them seen just once. Sequencing was done on a sample of PBMCs. These receptors were collected from a woman between 18 and 29 years old in good health and CMV-seronegative.

The chain carries TRBV30 and TRBJ2-1, with D possibly being TRBD2 (7 bases). The CDR3 is 14 residues long. Looked up from germline, CDR1 is GTSNPN and CDR2 is SVGIG (reference sequence). Trimming cost V 1 base and J 5 bases, with 12 bases left between them. The DNA for the CDR3 is TGTGCCTGGAGTGGTGGGAGGGGGAACAATGAGCAGTTCTTC. This encodes CAWSGGRGNNEQFF.

This clone was counted a few times. This chain connects TRBV5-5 to TRBJ2-2; no reliable D call. The V gene lost 2 bases and the J gene lost 1 base, with 6 bases spanning the gap. The CDR3 runs to 14 residues. Germline values: CDR1 SGHKS, CDR2 YYEKEE (reference sequence). The CDR3 is CASSFTGNTGELFF. The CDR3 DNA is TGTGCCAGCAGCTTTACGGGGAACACCGGGGAGCTGTTTTTT.